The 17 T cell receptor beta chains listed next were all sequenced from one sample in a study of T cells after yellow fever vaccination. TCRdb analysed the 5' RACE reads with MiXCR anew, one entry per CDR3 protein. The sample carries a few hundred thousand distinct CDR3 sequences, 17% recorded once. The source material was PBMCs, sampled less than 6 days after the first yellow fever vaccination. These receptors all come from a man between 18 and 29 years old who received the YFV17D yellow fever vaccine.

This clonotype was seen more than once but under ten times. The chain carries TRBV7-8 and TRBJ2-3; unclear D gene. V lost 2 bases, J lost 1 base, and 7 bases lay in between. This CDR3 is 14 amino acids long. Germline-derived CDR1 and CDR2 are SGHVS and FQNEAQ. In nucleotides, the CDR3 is TGTGCCAGCAGCTTACAGCAGGGCACAGATACGCAGTATTTT. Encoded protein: CASSLQQGTDTQYF.

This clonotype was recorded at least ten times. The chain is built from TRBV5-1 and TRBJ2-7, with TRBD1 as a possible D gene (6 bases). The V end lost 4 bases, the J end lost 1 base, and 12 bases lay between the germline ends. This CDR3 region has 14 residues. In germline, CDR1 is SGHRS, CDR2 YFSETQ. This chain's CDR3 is CASSLRQESYEQYF. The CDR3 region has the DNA TGCGCCAGCAGCCTAAGACAGGAGTCCTACGAGCAGTACTTC.

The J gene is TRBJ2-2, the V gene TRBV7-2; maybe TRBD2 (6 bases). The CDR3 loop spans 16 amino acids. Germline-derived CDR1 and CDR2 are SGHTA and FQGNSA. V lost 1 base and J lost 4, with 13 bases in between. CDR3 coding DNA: TGTGCCAGCAGCTTAGTTCGGGGGAGTAGCACCGGGGAGCTGTTTTTT. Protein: CASSLVRGSSTGELFF.

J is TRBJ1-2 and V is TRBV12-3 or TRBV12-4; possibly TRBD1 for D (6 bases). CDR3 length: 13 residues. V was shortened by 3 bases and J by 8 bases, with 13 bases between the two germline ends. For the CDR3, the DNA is TGTGCCAGCAGTTTCGGACAGTTGGGGGGCTACACCTTC. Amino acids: CASSFGQLGGYTF.

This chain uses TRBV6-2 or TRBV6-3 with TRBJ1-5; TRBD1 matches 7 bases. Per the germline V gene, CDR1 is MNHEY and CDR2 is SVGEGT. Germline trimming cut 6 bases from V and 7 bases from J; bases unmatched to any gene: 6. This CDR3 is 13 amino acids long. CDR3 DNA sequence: TGTGCCAGCAGCCTCTTGACAGGGCAGCCCCAGCATTTT. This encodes CASSLLTGQPQHF.

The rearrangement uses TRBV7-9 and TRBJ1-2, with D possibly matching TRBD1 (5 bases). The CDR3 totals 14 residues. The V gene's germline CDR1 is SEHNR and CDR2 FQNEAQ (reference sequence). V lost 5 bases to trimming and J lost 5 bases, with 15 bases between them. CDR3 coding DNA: TGTGCCAGCAGCCTAGGGGAAGTTGGATATGGCTACACCTTC. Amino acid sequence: CASSLGEVGYGYTF.

CDR3 sequence (DNA): TGCAGCGTTGAAGTGGAAGGGCCCGGGGAGCTGTTTTTT. Translation: CSVEVEGPGELFF. This chain joins TRBV29-1 and TRBJ2-2; D is unclear. V shed 1 base and J shed 6 bases, with 9 bases lying between them. Germline V gene data show CDR1 as SQVTM and CDR2 as ANQGSEA. The CDR3 has 13 residues.

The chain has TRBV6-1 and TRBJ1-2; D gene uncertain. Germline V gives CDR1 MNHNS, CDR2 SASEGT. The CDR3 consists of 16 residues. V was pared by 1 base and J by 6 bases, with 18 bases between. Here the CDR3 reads CASSEVGSGLDDGYTF. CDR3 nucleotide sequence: TGTGCCAGCAGTGAAGTGGGGTCCGGGTTAGACGATGGCTACACCTTC.

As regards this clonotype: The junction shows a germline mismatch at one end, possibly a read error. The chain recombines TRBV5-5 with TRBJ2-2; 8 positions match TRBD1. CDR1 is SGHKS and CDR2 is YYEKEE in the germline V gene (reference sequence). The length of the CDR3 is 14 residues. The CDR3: CASRIDRGTGEMFF. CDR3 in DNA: TGTGCCAGCAGAATTGACAGGGGCACCGGGGAGATGTTTTTT.

The CDR3 DNA is TGCAGTGCTAGGCGGGGCAGGAGGAACACTGAAGCTTTCTTT. Its translation is CSARRGRRNTEAFF. The chain carries TRBV20-1 and TRBJ1-1, with D possibly matching TRBD1 (5 bases). CDR3 size: 14 residues. Looked up from germline, CDR1 is DFQATT and CDR2 is SNEGSKA (reference sequence). The V gene lost 3 bases and the J gene lost 1 base, with 12 bases spanning the gap.

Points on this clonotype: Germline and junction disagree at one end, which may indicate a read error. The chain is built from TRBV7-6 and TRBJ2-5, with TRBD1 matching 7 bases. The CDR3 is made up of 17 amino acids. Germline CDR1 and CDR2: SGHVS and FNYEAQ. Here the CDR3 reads CASSLGRDREFWETLYF. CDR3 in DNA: TGTGCCAGCAGCTTAGGGCGCGACAGGGAGTTTTGGGAGACCCTGTACTTC.

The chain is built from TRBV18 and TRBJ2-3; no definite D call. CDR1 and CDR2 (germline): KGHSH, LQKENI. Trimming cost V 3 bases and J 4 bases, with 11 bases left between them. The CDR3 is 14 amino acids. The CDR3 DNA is TGTGCCAGCTCACCTTACAGTGTCTCAGATACGCAGTATTTT. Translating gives CASSPYSVSDTQYF.

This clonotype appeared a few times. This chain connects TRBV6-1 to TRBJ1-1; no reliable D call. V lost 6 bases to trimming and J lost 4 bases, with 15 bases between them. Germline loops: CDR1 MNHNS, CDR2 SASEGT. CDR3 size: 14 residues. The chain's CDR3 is CASRPNKAGTEAFF. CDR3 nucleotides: TGTGCCAGCAGGCCGAACAAGGCAGGCACTGAAGCTTTCTTT.

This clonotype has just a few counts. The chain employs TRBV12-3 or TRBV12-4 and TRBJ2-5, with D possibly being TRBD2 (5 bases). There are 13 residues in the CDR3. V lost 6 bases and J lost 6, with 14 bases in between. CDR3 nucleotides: TGTGCCAGCAGAGGACTCCTCGGGCAGACCCAGTACTTC. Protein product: CASRGLLGQTQYF.

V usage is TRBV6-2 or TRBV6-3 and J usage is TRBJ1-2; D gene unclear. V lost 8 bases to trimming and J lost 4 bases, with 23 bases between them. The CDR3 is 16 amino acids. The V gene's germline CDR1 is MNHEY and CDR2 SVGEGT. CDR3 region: CASWGFEADSLYGYTF. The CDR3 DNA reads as TGTGCCAGCTGGGGATTTGAGGCAGACTCTCTCTATGGCTACACCTTC.

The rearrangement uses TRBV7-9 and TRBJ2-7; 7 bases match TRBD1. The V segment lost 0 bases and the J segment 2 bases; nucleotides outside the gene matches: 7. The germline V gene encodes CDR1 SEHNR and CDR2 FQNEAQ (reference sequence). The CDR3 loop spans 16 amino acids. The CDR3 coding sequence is TGTGCCAGCAGCTTAGCGCTATTGAGGGGGCCCTACGAGCAGTACTTC. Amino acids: CASSLALLRGPYEQYF.

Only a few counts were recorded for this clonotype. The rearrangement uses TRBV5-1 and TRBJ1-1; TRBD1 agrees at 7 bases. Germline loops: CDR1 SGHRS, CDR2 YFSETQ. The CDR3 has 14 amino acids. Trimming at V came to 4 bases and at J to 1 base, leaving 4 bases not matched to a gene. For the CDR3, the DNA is TGCGCCAGCAGCGTTCGACAGGGGAACACTGAAGCTTTCTTT. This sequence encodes CASSVRQGNTEAFF.